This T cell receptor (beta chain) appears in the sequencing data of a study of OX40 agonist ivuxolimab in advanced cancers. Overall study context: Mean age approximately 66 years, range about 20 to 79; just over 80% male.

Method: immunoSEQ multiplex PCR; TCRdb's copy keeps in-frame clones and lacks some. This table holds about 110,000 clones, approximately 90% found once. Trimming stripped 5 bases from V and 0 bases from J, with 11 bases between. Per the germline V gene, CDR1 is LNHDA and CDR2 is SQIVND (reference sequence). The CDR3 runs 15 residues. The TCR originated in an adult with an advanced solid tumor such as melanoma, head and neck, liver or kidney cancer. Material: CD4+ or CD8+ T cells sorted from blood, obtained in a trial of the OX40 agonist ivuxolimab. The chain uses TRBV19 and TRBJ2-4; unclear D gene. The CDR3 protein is CASSEAAVAKNIQYF. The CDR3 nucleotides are TGTGCCAGTAGTGAGGCAGCAGTAGCCAAAAACATTCAGTACTTC.